One sample yielded the 18 T cell receptor beta chains listed below, sequenced in a study of blood T cell repertoires in COVID-19. Here immunoSEQ multiplex PCR was the method, and the copy in TCRdb shows in-frame clones only, minus some. The top ten clones hold approximately 4.8% of a sample with tens of thousands of clones, 70% to 90% of them seen once. Sample: peripheral blood. The origin of the receptors is a woman over 75 with active COVID-19.

This clone came up a few times. The V call is TRBV28, the J call TRBJ2-7, with D maybe TRBD1 (6 bases). Trimming removed 6 bases from V and 3 bases from J, with 12 bases in between. Germline V gives CDR1 MDHEN, CDR2 SYDVKM. The CDR3 sequence is 13 residues long. The CDR3 DNA is TGTGCCAGCAGAATCGGACAGTTCTACGAGCAGTACTTC. It yields the protein CASRIGQFYEQYF.

The rearrangement joins TRBV7-2 to TRBJ2-1; unclear D gene. Germline V CDR1 and CDR2: SGHTA, FQGNSA. This CDR3 has 13 residues. Trimming removed 0 bases at V and 6 bases at J, with 6 bases between. CDR3 in amino acids: CASSLAGGNEQFF. The CDR3 coding sequence is TGTGCCAGCAGCTTAGCCGGCGGCAATGAGCAGTTCTTC.

The genes are TRBV19 and TRBJ2-7, with a possible D match to TRBD1 (5 bases). The V end was cut by 3 bases, the J end by 3 bases, with 18 bases between. This CDR3 is built from 16 residues. The germline V gene has CDR1 LNHDA and CDR2 SQIVND (reference sequence). CDR3 sequence reads: CASSISGQPRGYEQYF. The CDR3 coding sequence is TGTGCCAGTAGTATCTCAGGACAACCAAGGGGCTACGAGCAGTACTTC.

The chain couples TRBV6-5 to TRBJ2-3; 12 nucleotides agree with TRBD2. The junction had 2 bases not matched to a gene; V was cut back by 4 bases and J by 0 bases. From germline, CDR1 is MNHEY and CDR2 SVGAGI. This CDR3 region has 16 residues. The CDR3 region has the DNA TGTGCCAGCAGTTCGGGGACTAGCGGGAGCACAGATACGCAGTATTTT. Residues: CASSSGTSGSTDTQYF.

J is TRBJ2-1 and V is TRBV11-2, with a tentative D call TRBD2 (6 bases). CDR3 length: 17 residues. The V end lost 0 bases, the J end lost 4 bases, and 16 bases lay between the germline ends. Germline values: CDR1 SGHAT, CDR2 FQNNGV. The CDR3 here is CASSLDRDGRGYNEQFF. The CDR3 nucleotides read TGTGCCAGCAGCTTAGATCGCGACGGGAGAGGTTACAATGAGCAGTTCTTC.

The chain recombines TRBV28 with TRBJ2-7; 12 positions agree with TRBD2. Trimming removed 3 bases from V and 2 bases from J; junction bases left unmatched: 11. Germline V gives CDR1 MDHEN, CDR2 SYDVKM. The CDR3 loop spans 18 amino acids. The CDR3 loop reads CASSFLGLAGKPPYEQYF. The DNA for the CDR3 is TGTGCCAGCAGTTTTCTTGGACTAGCGGGGAAACCTCCCTACGAGCAGTACTTC.

This chain connects TRBV15 to TRBJ1-5; tentatively, D is TRBD1 (6 bases). V shed 6 bases and J shed 10 bases, with 19 bases lying between them. Germline V gene data show CDR1 as LNHNV and CDR2 as YYDKDF (reference sequence). This CDR3 is 14 amino acids long. The CDR3 loop reads CATRTDRLFGPQHF. DNA of the CDR3: TGTGCCACCAGGACGGACAGACTCTTCGGCCCCCAGCATTTT.

This chain uses TRBV29-1 with TRBJ2-1; D is undetermined. The length of the CDR3 is 13 residues. Germline CDR1 and CDR2: SQVTM and ANQGSEA. The V gene lost 6 bases and the J gene lost 8 bases, with 17 bases spanning the gap. This CDR3 reads CSVRAHLSDEQFF. The CDR3 coding sequence is TGCAGCGTCCGCGCCCATCTAAGCGATGAGCAGTTCTTC.

The chain combines TRBV13 with TRBJ2-7, with 9 bases matching TRBD1. This CDR3 is 14 amino acids long. V lost 2 bases to trimming and J lost 7 bases; unmatched junction nucleotides: 6. Germline CDR1 is PRHDT and CDR2 is FYEKMQ (reference sequence). For the CDR3, the DNA is TGTGCCAGCAGCTTACGGGACAGGGTAAGGGAGCAGTACTTC. Its translation: CASSLRDRVREQYF.

V and J are TRBV20-1 and TRBJ2-1; no clear D gene. The CDR3 has 14 amino acids. In germline, CDR1 is DFQATT, CDR2 SNEGSKA (reference sequence). V gave up 3 bases and J gave up 0 bases, with 9 bases separating them. The DNA for the CDR3 is TGCAGTGCTAGTATAACAGCCTCCTACAATGAGCAGTTCTTC. Protein sequence: CSASITASYNEQFF.

This rearrangement joins TRBV7-9 to TRBJ1-1; D uncertain. Germline V gene data show CDR1 as SEHNR and CDR2 as FQNEAQ (reference sequence). The CDR3 loop spans 12 amino acids. V lost 5 bases and J 5 bases, leaving 9 bases between the germline ends. The CDR3 bases are TGTGCCAGCAGCAGAGCGGGGACTGAAGCTTTCTTT. It specifies CASSRAGTEAFF.

J is TRBJ1-2 and V is TRBV18; possible D gene TRBD1, 6 bases. From germline, CDR1 is KGHSH and CDR2 LQKENI. Trimming stripped 5 bases from V and 3 bases from J, with 10 bases between. The CDR3 is 13 residues long. Here the CDR3 reads CASSEQGDYGYTF. DNA of the CDR3: TGTGCCAGCTCAGAACAGGGCGACTATGGCTACACCTTC.

V is TRBV7-2 and J is TRBJ1-1, with 7 bases that match TRBD1. Germline CDR1 is SGHTA and CDR2 is FQGNSA. The V segment lost 5 bases and the J segment 1 base; nucleotides outside the gene matches: 10. This CDR3 is built from 16 residues. CDR3 sequence (DNA): TGTGCCAGCAGCGATATAGACAAGGGGGCGAACACTGAAGCTTTCTTT. This codes for CASSDIDKGANTEAFF.

The chain is built from TRBV29-1 and TRBJ2-3; TRBD2 matches 7 bases. The CDR3 is made up of 13 amino acids. Germline trimming cut 4 bases from V and 6 bases from J; bases unmatched to any gene: 7. CDR1 and CDR2 (germline): SQVTM, ANQGSEA. CDR3 in DNA: TGCAGCGTTGTCCGGGAGGTCAAGGATACGCAGTATTTT. Translated, it gives CSVVREVKDTQYF.

This clone is a singleton in its sample. The J gene is TRBJ2-3, the V gene TRBV21-1; the DNA was not compared with TRBD1, the D call given in the table. TRBV21-1 is shown as a pseudogene. This CDR3 has 15 amino acids. CDR3 nucleotides: TGTGCCAGCACAACAGGGTTTGCTAGCACAGATACGCAGTATTTT. The encoded protein is CASTTGFASTDTQYF.

V is TRBV7-9 and J is TRBJ2-7, with D perhaps matching TRBD2 (6 bases). There are 13 residues in the CDR3. With 5 bases removed from V and 3 bases from J, the gap between germline ends came to 11 bases. The V gene's germline CDR1 is SEHNR and CDR2 FQNEAQ (reference sequence). In nucleotides, the CDR3 is TGTGCCAGCAGCCCGGGACTTAACTACGAGCAGTACTTC. Residues: CASSPGLNYEQYF.

The rearrangement uses TRBV6-2 or TRBV6-3 and TRBJ2-4; tentative D call: TRBD1 (5 bases). Germline CDR1 is MNHEY and CDR2 is SVGEGT. Between the trimmed V and J ends, which lost 3 bases and 3 bases, there was a span of 24 bases. The CDR3 runs to 19 residues. The CDR3 sequence is CASSYFLGAPGGNKNIQYF. In nucleotides, the CDR3 is TGTGCCAGCAGTTATTTTTTAGGGGCTCCGGGCGGAAACAAAAACATTCAGTACTTC.

The chain recombines TRBV5-8 with TRBJ2-1; D perhaps matches TRBD2 (7 bases). V was shortened by 3 bases and J by 1 base, with 14 bases between the two germline ends. This CDR3 contains 16 residues. In germline, CDR1 is SGHTS, CDR2 YDEGEE. The CDR3, as DNA: TGTGCCAGCAGCTCACAGCGGGACATGTCCTACAATGAGCAGTTCTTC. Translating gives CASSSQRDMSYNEQFF. Variable domain in full (rest from reference TRBV5-8 and TRBJ2-1): EAGVTQSPTHLIKTRGQQATLRCSPISGHTSVYWYQQALGLGLQFLLWYDEGEERNRGNFPPRFSGRQFPNYSSELNVNALELEDSALYLCASSSQRDMSYNEQFFGPGTRLTVL.